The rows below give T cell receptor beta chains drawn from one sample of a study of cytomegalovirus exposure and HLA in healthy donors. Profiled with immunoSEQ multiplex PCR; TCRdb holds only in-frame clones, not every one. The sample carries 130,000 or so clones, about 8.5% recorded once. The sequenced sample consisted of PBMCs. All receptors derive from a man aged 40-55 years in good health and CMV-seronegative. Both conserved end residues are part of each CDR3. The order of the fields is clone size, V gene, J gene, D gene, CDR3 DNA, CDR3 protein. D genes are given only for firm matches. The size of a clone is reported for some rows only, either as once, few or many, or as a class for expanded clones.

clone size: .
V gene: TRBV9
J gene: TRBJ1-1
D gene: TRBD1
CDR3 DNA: TGTGCCAGCAGCGTTAGTCACAGGGGCGCGAACACTGAAGCTTTCTTT
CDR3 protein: CASSVSHRGANTEAFF

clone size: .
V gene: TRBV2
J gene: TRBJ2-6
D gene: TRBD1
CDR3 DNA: TGTGCCAGCAAGGGATATCGACAGGGAGCCTCTGGGGCCAACGTCCTGACTTTC
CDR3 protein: CASKGYRQGASGANVLTF

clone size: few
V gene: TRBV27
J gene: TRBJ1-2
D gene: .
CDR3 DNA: TGTGCCAGCAGTTTGATGGCGGGGGAATACGGCTACACCTTC
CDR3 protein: CASSLMAGEYGYTF

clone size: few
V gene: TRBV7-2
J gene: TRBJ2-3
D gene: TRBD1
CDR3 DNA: TGTGCCAGCAGCTTGCGGGACAGGGGGCGCCGGGATACGCAGTATTTT
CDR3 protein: CASSLRDRGRRDTQYF

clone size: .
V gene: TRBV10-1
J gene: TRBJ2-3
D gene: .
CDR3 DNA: TGCGCCAGCAGCGACAGGCCTACAGATACGCAGTATTTT
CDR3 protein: CASSDRPTDTQYF

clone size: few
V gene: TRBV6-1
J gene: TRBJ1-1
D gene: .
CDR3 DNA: TGTGCCAGCAGTGAAGTGGCGAACACTGAAGCTTTCTTT
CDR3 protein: CASSEVANTEAFF

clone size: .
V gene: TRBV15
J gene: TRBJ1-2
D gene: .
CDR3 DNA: TGTGCCACCAGCAGAGATCAGACTCGCGGCTACACCTTC
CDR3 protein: CATSRDQTRGYTF

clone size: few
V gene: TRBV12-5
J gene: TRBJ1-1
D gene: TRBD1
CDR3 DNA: TGTGCTAGTGGTTTGGGCCCAAAGGCGGGACAGGGGAACACTGAAGCTTTCTTT
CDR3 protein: CASGLGPKAGQGNTEAFF

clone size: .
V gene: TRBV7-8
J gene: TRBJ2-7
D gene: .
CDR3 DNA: TGTGCCAGCAGCCTCCGGACTTACTCCTACGAGCAGTACTTC
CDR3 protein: CASSLRTYSYEQYF

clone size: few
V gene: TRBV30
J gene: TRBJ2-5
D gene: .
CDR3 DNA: TGTGCCTGGAGTCTAGGTCATACAGAGACCCAGTACTTC
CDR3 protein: CAWSLGHTETQYF

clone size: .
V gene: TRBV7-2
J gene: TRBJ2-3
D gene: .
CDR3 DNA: TGTGCCAGCAGCTTTAAGGGAGTTGATACGCAGTATTTT
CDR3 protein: CASSFKGVDTQYF

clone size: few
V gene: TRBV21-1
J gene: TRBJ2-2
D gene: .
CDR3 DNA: TGTGCCAGCAGCAACGGACAGGGCTACTCTGCGAACACCGGGGAGCTGTTTTTT
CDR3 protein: CASSNGQGYSANTGELFF

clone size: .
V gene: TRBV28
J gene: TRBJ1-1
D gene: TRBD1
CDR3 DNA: TGTGCCAGCAGTCCGGGGACAGGGGGCGGAACTGAAGCTTTCTTT
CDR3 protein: CASSPGTGGGTEAFF

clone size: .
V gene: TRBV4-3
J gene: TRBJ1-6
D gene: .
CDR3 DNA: TGCGCCAGCAGCCAAGTCCGAGTTTCACCCCTCCACTTT
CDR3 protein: CASSQVRVSPLHF

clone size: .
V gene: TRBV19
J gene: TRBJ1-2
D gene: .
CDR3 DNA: TGTGCCGTGAGGGGGGGGTCCAACGGCTACACCTTC
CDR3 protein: CAVRGGSNGYTF

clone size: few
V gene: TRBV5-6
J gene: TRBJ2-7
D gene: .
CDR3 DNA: TGTGCCAGCAGCTTGGGTCTCGAGCAGTACTTC
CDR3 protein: CASSLGLEQYF

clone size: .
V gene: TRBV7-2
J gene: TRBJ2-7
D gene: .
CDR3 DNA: TGTGCCAGCAGCTTAACAAGGCAGGGAAGCGAGCAGTACTTC
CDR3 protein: CASSLTRQGSEQYF

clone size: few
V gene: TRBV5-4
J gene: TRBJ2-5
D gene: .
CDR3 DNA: TGTGCCAGCAGCTTCCCGGGGGGCGGAGAGACCCAGTACTTC
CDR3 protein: CASSFPGGGETQYF